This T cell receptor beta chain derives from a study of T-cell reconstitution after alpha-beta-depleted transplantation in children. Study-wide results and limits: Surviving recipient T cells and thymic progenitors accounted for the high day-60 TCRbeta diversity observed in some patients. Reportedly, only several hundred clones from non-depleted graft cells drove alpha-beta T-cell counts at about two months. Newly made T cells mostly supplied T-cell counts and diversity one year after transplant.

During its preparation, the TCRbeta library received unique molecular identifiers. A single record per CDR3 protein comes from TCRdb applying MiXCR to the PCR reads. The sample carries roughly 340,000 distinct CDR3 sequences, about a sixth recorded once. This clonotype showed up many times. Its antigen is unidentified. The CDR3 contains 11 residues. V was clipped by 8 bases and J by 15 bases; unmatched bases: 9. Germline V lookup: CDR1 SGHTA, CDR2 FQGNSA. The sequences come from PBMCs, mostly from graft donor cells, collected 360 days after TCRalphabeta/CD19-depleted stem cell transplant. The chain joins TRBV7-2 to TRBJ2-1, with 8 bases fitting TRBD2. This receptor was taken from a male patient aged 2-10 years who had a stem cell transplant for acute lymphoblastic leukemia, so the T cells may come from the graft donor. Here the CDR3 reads CASQAGLVWFF. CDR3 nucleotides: TGTGCCAGCCAGGCGGGACTAGTCTGGTTCTTC.